The source of this T cell receptor (beta chain) is a study of human CD8 memory T cell subsets. Findings of the study overall: Precursor exhausted T cells shared very few clonotypes with stem-like memory T cells. Estimated Chao1 values suggested that diversity was greater among stem-like memory T cells than among precursor exhausted T cells.

Germline V lookup: CDR1 SQVTM, CDR2 ANQGSEA. The CDR3 contains 17 residues. Worth noting for this clonotype: Antigen: not known.

Construction of TCR beta libraries was accomplished by means of UMI-labeled 5' RACE. TCRdb reprocessed the 5' RACE reads, keeping one entry per CDR3 protein, no DNA. There are approximately 12,000 distinct CDR3 sequences in the sample, with about 8.6% held by the top ten. This sequence originates from a human donor in good health. The gene calls are TRBV29-1 and TRBJ2-1; TCRdb's D call, TRBD1, is unchecked because there is no DNA. Sequences were obtained from CD8+ T cells from PBMCs. The CDR3 sequence: CSVVGQGDFGSYNEQFF.